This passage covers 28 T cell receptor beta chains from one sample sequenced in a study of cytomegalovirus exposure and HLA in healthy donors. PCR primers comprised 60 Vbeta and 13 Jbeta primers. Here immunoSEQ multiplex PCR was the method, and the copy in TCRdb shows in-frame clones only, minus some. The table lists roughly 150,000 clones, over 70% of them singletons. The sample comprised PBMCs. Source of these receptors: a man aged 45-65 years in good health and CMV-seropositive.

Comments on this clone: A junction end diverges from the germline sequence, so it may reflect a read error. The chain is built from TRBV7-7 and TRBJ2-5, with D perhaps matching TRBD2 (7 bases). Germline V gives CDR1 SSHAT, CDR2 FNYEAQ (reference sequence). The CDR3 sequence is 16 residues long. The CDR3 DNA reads TGTGCTAGCAGCCAAGGGGGGGCATCTACACAAGAGACCCAGTACTTC. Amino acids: CASSQGGASTQETQYF.

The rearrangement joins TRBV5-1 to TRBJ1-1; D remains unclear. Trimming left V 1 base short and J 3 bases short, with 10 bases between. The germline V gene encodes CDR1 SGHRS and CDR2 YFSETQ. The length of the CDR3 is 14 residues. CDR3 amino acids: CASSLPAGDTEAFF. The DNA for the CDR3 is TGCGCCAGCAGCTTGCCGGCAGGTGACACTGAAGCTTTCTTT.

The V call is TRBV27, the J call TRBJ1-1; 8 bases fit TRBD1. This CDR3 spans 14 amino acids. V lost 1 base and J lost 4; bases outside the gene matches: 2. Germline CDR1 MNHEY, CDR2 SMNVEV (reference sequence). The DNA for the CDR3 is TGTGCCAGCAGTTTATACGGACAGGGCACTGAAGCTTTCTTT. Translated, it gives CASSLYGQGTEAFF.

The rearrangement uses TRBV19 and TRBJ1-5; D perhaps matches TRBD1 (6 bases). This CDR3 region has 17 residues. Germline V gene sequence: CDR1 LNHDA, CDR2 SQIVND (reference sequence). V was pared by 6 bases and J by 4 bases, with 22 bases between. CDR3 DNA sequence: TGTGCCAGTAGCACAGGGAGGGGGACGGGGGTTAATCAGCCCCAGCATTTT. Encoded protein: CASSTGRGTGVNQPQHF.

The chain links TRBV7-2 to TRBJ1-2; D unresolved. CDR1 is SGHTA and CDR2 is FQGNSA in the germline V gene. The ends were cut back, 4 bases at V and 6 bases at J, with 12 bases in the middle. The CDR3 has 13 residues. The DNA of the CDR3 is TGTGCCAGCAGCTCCGATTGGCAACATGGCTACACCTTC. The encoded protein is CASSSDWQHGYTF. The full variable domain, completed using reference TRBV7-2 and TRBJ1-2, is GAGVSQSPSNKVTEKGKDVELRCDPISGHTALYWYRQSLGQGLEFLIYFQGNSAPDKSGLPSDRFSAERTGGSVSTLTIQRTQQEDSAVYLCASSSDWQHGYTFGSGTRLTVV.

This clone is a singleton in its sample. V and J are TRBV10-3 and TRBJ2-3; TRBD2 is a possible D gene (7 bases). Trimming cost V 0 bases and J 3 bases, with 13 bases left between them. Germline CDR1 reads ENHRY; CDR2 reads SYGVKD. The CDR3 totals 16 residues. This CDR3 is CAISESSGGPTDTQYF. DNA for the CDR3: TGTGCCATCAGTGAGTCATCGGGGGGCCCAACAGATACGCAGTATTTT.

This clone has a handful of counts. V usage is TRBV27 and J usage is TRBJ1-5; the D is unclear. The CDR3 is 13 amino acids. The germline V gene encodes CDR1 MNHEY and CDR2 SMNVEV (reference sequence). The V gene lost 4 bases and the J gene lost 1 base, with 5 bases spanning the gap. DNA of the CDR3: TGTGCCAGCAGTTGGGCAAGCAATCAGCCCCAGCATTTT. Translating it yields CASSWASNQPQHF.

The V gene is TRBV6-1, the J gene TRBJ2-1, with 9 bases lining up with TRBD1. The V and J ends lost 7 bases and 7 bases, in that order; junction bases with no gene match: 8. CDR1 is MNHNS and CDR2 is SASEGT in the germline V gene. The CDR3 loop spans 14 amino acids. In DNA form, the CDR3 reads TGTGCCAGCACCATCAGGGGACAGGGAAATGAGCAGTTCTTC. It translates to CASTIRGQGNEQFF.

The CDR3 region is CAWSGGKGSGELFF. The DNA for the CDR3 is TGTGCCTGGAGCGGGGGTAAGGGGTCCGGGGAGCTGTTTTTT. The chain uses TRBV30 and TRBJ2-2; TRBD2 might be the D (6 bases). V was shortened by 3 bases and J by 6 bases, with 14 bases between the two germline ends. This CDR3 has 14 amino acids. Germline CDR1 reads GTSNPN; CDR2 reads SVGIG (reference sequence).

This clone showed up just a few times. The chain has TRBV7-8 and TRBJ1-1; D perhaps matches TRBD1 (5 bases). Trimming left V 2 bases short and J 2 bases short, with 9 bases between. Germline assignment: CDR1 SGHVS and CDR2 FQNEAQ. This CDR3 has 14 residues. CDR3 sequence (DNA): TGTGCCAGCAGCTTACAGGGTGTCAACACTGAAGCTTTCTTT. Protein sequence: CASSLQGVNTEAFF. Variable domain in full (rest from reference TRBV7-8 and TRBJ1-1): GAGVSQSPRYKVAKRGQDVALRCDPISGHVSLFWYQQALGQGPEFLTYFQNEAQLDKSGLPSDRFFAERPEGSVSTLKIQRTQQEDSAVYLCASSLQGVNTEAFFGQGTRLTVV.

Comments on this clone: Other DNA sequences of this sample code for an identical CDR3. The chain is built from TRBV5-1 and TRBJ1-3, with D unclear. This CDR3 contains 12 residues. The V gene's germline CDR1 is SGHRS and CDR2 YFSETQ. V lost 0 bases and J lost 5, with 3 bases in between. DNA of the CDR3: TGCGCCAGCAGCTTGGACAGAAACACCATATATTTT. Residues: CASSLDRNTIYF.

CDR3 residues: CASRAENSNQPQHF. Written as DNA, the CDR3 is TGTGCCAGCAGGGCAGAAAATAGCAATCAGCCCCAGCATTTT. The genes are TRBV6-1 and TRBJ1-5; no clear D. V dropped 6 bases and J dropped 0 bases, with 9 bases sitting between them. Germline V gene data show CDR1 as MNHNS and CDR2 as SASEGT. The CDR3 has 14 residues.

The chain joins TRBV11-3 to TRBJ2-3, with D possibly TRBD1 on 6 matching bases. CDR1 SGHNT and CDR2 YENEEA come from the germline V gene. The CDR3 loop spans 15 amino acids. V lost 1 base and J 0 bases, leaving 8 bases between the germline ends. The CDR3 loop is CASSLGQASTDTQYF. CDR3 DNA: TGTGCCAGCAGCTTAGGACAGGCAAGCACAGATACGCAGTATTTT.

This CDR3 reads CASSLIAGGSYEQYF. Here the CDR3 DNA reads TGTGCCAGCAGCTTAATAGCGGGAGGCTCCTACGAGCAGTACTTC. The J gene is TRBJ2-7, the V gene TRBV7-3; 10 bases align to TRBD2. The length of the CDR3 is 15 residues. CDR1 and CDR2 (germline): SGHTA, FQGTGA. V gave up 1 base and J gave up 0 bases; unmatched junction bases: 0.

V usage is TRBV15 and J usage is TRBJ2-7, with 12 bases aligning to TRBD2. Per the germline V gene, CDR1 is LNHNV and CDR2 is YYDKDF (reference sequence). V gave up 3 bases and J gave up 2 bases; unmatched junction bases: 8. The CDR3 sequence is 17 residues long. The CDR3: CATSSRPWTSGTYEQYF. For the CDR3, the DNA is TGTGCCACCAGCAGTCGACCCTGGACTAGCGGGACCTACGAGCAGTACTTC.

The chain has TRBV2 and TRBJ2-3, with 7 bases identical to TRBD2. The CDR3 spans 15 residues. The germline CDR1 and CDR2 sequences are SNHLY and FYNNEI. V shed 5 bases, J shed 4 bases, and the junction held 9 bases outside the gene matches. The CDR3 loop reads CASSFTRLAADTQYF. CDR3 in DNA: TGTGCCAGCAGTTTTACCAGACTAGCAGCAGATACGCAGTATTTT.

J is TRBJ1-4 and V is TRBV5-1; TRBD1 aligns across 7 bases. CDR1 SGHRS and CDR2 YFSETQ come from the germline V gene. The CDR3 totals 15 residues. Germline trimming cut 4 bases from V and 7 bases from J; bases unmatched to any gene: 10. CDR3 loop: CASSPGDSFVEKLFF. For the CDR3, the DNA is TGCGCCAGCAGCCCGGGGGACAGTTTTGTTGAAAAACTGTTTTTT.

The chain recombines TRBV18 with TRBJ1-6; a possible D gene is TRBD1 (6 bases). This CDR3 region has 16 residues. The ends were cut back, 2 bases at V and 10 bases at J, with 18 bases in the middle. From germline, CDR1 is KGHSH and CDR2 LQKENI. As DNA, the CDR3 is TGTGCCAGCTCACCAACCCCCGCCGGGGGGGGCTCACCCCTCCACTTT. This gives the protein CASSPTPAGGGSPLHF. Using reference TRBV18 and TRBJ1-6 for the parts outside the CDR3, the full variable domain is NAGVMQNPRHLVRRRGQEARLRCSPMKGHSHVYWYRQLPEEGLKFMVYLQKENIIDESGMPKERFSAEFPKEGPSILRIQQVVRGDSAAYFCASSPTPAGGGSPLHFGNGTRLTVT.

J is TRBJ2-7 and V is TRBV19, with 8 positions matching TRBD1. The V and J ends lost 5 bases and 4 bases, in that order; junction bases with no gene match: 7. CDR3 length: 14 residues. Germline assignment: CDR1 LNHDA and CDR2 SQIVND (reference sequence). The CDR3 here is CASSASDRGYEQYF. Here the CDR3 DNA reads TGTGCCAGTAGTGCCAGCGACAGGGGTTACGAGCAGTACTTC.

The DNA for the CDR3 is TGTGCCAGCAGCGCTTCAGGGGCCCACAATCAGCCCCAGCATTTT. Its translation: CASSASGAHNQPQHF. The chain carries TRBV9 and TRBJ1-5; D is perhaps TRBD1 (6 bases). V lost 3 bases and J 3 bases, leaving 13 bases between the germline ends. The CDR3 is 15 residues long. Germline V gene data show CDR1 as SGDLS and CDR2 as YYNGEE. The complete variable domain, with remaining parts taken from reference TRBV9 and TRBJ1-5, reads DSGVTQTPKHLITATGQRVTLRCSPRSGDLSVYWYQQSLDQGLQFLIQYYNGEERAKGNILERFSAQQFPDLHSELNLSSLELGDSALYFCASSASGAHNQPQHFGDGTRLSIL.

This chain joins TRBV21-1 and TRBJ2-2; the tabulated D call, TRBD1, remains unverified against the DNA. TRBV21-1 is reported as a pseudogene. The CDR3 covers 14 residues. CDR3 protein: CASDGQGGTGELFF. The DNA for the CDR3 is TGTGCCAGCGACGGACAGGGGGGAACCGGGGAGCTGTTTTTT.

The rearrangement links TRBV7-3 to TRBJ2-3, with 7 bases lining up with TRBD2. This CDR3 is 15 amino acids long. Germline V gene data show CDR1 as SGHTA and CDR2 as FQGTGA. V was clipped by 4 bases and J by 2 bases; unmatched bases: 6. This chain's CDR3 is CASSSLADHTDTQYF. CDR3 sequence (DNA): TGTGCCAGCAGCTCTCTAGCGGACCACACAGATACGCAGTATTTT.

The CDR3 reads CATSDNYEQYF. DNA for the CDR3: TGTGCCACCTCGGACAACTACGAGCAGTACTTC. The chain recombines TRBV19 with TRBJ2-7; the D gene is possibly TRBD1 (5 bases). The CDR3 loop spans 11 amino acids. The V and J ends lost 10 bases and 3 bases respectively, with 10 bases between them. Germline assignment: CDR1 LNHDA and CDR2 SQIVND (reference sequence).

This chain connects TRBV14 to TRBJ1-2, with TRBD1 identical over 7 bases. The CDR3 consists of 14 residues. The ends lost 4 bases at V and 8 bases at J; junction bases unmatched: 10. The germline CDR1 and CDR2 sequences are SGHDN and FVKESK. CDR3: CASSPTDRLGGYTF. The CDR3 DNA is TGTGCCAGCAGCCCAACGGACAGGCTTGGGGGCTACACCTTC.

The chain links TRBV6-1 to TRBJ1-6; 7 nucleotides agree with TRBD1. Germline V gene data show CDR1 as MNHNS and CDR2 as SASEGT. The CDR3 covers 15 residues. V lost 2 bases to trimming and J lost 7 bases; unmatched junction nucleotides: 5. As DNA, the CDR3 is TGTGCCAGCAGTGAAAGAGGGACAGCGAATTCACCCCTCCACTTT. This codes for CASSERGTANSPLHF.

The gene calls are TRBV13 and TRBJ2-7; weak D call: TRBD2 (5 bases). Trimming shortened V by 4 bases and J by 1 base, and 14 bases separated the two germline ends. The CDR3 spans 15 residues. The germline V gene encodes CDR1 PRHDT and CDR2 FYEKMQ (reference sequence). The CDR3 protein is CASSSRGVGSYEQYF. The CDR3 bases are TGTGCCAGCAGCTCCCGGGGTGTCGGTTCCTACGAGCAGTACTTC.

CDR3: CASSLGGGNTEAFF. CDR3 sequence (DNA): TGTGCCAGCAGCTTAGGGGGGGGGAACACTGAAGCTTTCTTT. The chain couples TRBV13 to TRBJ1-1; tentative D call: TRBD1 (5 bases). The V and J ends lost 0 bases and 1 base respectively, with 6 bases between them. CDR3 length equals 14 residues. Germline lookup yields CDR1 PRHDT and CDR2 FYEKMQ (reference sequence).

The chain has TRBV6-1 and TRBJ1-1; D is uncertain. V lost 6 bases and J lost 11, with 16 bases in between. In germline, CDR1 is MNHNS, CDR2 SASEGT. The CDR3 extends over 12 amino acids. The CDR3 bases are TGTGCCAGCAGGGATCCCCTAAGCAGGGCTTTCTTT. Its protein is CASRDPLSRAFF.